The present T cell receptor (beta chain) was sequenced within a study of multiple sclerosis patients with progressive multifocal leukoencephalopathy. Study-wide findings and caveats: Preferential TRBV-TRBJ pairings or common gene usage were not detected at PML. Clones expanded at PML were already present before and during natalizumab.

The table came from immunoSEQ multiplex PCR; TCRdb's copy has only in-frame clones and leaves some out. The repertoire holds tens of thousands of clones, with more than 80% as singletons. Comment on this clone: What it recognizes is unknown.

Germline-derived CDR1 and CDR2 are SGHVS and FQNEAQ. The CDR3 covers 15 residues. With 3 bases removed from V and 8 bases from J, the gap between germline ends came to 17 bases. Stated time point: time of PML onset. After roughly 16 to 60 months on natalizumab, the natalizumab-treated patients developed PML. The starting material was PBMCs, obtained from a patient treated with natalizumab. The V and J genes are TRBV7-8 and TRBJ2-1; D is perhaps TRBD1 (5 bases). The sequence came from a woman in her thirties with progressive multifocal leukoencephalopathy. CDR3 nucleotide sequence: TGTGCCAGCAGCTTTGCAGGGCAGGGTTTCGATGAGCAGTTCTTC. Residues: CASSFAGQGFDEQFF. The full variable domain, rest sourced from reference TRBV7-8 and TRBJ2-1, is GAGVSQSPRYKVAKRGQDVALRCDPISGHVSLFWYQQALGQGPEFLTYFQNEAQLDKSGLPSDRFFAERPEGSVSTLKIQRTQQEDSAVYLCASSFAGQGFDEQFFGPGTRLTVL.